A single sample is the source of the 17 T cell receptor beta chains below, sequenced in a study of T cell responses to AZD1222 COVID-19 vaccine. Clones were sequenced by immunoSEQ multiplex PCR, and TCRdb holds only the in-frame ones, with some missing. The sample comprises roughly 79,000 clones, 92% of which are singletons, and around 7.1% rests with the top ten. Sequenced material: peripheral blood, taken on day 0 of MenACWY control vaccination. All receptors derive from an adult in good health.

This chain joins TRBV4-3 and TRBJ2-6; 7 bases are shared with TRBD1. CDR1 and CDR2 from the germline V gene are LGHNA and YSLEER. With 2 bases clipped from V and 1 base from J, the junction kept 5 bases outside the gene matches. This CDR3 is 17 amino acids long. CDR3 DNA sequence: TGCGCCAGCAGCCAACAATACAGGGGTTCTGGGGCCAACGTCCTGACTTTC. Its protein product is CASSQQYRGSGANVLTF.

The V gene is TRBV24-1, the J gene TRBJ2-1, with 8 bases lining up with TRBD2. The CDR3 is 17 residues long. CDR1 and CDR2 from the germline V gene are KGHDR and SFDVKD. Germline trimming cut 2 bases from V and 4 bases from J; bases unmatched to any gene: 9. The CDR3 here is CATSDSRTSGVYNEQFF. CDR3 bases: TGTGCCACCAGTGATTCCCGAACTAGCGGAGTTTACAATGAGCAGTTCTTC.

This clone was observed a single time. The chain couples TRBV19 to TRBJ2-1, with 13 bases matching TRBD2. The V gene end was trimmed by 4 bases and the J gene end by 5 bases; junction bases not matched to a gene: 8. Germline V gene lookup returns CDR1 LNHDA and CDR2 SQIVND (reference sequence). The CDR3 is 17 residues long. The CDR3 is CASSNQGTSGAHNEQFF. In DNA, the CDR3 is TGTGCCAGTAGTAATCAAGGGACTAGCGGGGCCCACAATGAGCAGTTCTTC.

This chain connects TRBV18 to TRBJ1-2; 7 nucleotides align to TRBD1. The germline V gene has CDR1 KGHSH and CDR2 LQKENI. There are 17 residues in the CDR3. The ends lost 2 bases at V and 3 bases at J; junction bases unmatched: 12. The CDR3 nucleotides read TGTGCCAGCTCACCAATGACGCAACAGGGGCGAGACTATGGCTACACCTTC. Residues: CASSPMTQQGRDYGYTF.

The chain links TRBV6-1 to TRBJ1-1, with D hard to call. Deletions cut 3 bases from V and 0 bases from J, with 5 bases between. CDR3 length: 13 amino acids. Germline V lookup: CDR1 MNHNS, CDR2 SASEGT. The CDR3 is CASSDKMNTEAFF. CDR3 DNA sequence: TGTGCCAGCAGTGACAAAATGAACACTGAAGCTTTCTTT.

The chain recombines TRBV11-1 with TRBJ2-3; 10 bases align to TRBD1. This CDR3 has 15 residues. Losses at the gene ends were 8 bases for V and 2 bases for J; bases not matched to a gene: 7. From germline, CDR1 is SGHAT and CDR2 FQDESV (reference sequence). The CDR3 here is CASYPGTGATDTQYF. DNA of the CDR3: TGTGCCAGCTACCCCGGGACAGGGGCCACAGATACGCAGTATTTT. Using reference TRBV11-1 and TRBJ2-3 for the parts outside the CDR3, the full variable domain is EAEVAQSPRYKITEKSQAVAFWCDPISGHATLYWYRQILGQGPELLVQFQDESVVDDSQLPKDRFSAERLKGVDSTLKIQPAELGDSAMYLCASYPGTGATDTQYFGPGTRLTVL.

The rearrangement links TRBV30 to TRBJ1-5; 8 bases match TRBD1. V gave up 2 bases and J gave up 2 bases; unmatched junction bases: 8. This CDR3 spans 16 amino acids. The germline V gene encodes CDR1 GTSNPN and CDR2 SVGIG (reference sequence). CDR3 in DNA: TGTGCCTGGAGTTTCGCAGGGGGCAAGGGCAATCAGCCCCAGCATTTT. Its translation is CAWSFAGGKGNQPQHF. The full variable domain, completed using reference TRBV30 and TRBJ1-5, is SQTIHQWPATLVQPVGSPLSLECTVEGTSNPNLYWYRQAAGRGLQLLFYSVGIGQISSEVPQNLSASRPQDRQFILSSKKLLLSDSGFYLCAWSFAGGKGNQPQHFGDGTRLSIL.

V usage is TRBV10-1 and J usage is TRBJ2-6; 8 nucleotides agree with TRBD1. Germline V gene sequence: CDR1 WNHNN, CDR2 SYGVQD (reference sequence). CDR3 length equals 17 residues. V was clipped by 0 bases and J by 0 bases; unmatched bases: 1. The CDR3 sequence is CASSESTGGSGANVLTF. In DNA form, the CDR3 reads TGCGCCAGCAGTGAGTCAACAGGGGGCTCTGGGGCCAACGTCCTGACTTTC.

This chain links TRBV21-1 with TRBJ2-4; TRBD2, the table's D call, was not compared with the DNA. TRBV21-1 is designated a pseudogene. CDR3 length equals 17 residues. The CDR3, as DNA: TGTGCCAGCAGCAAAGCCGAGGTCAAATTAGCCAAAAACATTCAGTACTTC. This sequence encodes CASSKAEVKLAKNIQYF.

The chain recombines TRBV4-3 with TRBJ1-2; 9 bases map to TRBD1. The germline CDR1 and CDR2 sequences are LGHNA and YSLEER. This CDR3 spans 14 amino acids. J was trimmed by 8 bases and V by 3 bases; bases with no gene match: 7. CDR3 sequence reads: CASSQARTGEGYTF. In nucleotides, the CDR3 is TGCGCCAGCAGCCAGGCCAGGACAGGGGAAGGCTACACCTTC.

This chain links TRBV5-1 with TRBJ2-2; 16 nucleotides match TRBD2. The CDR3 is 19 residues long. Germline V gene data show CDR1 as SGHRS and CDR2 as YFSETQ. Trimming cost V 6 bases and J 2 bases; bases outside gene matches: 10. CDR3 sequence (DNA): TGCGCCAGCACCCCCCGGGGACTAGCGGGAGGGCCTAACACCGGGGAGCTGTTTTTT. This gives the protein CASTPRGLAGGPNTGELFF.

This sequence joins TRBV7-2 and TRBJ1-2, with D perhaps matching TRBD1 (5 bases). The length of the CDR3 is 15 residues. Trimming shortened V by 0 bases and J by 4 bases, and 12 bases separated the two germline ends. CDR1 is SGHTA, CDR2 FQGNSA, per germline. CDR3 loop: CASSLAVGEGYGYTF. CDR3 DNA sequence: TGTGCCAGCAGCTTAGCGGTGGGGGAGGGCTATGGCTACACCTTC.

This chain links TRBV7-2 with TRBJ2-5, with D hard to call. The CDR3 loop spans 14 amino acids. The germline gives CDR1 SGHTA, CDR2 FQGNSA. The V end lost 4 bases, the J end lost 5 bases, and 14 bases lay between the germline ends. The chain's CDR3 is CASSSSSGMETQYF. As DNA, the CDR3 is TGTGCCAGCAGCTCCAGCTCTGGGATGGAGACCCAGTACTTC.

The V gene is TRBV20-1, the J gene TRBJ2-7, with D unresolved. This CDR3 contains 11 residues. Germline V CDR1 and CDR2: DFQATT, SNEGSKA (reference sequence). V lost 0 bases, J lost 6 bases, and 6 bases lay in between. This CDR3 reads CSARDSLEQYF. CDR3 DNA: TGCAGTGCTAGAGATTCGCTCGAGCAGTACTTC.

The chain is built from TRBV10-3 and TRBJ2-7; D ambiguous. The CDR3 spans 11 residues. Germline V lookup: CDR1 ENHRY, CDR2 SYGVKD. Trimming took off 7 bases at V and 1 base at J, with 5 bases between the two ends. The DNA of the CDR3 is TGTGCCATCATGGAATCCTACGAGCAGTACTTC. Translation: CAIMESYEQYF.

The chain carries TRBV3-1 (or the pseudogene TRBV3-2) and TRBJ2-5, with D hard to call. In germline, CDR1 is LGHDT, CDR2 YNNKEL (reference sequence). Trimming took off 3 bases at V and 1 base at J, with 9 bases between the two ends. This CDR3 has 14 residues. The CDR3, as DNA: TGTGCCAGCAGCCAGTTTCTTACCCAAGAGACCCAGTACTTC. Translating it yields CASSQFLTQETQYF.

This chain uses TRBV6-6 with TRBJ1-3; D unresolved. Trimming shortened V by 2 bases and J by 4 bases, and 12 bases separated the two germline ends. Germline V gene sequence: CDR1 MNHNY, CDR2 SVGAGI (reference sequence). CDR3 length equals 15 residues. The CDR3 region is CASSYDDLGGNTIYF. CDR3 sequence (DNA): TGTGCCAGCAGTTACGACGACCTAGGGGGAAACACCATATATTTT.